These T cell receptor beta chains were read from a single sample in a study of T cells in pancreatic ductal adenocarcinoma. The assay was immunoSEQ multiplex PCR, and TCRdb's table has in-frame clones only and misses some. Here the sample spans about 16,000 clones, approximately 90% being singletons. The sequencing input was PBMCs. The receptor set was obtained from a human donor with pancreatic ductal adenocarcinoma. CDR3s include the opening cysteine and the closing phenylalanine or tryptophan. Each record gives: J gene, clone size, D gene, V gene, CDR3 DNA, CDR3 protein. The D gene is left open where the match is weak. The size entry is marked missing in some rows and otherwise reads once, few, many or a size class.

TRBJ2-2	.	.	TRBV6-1	TGTGCCACCCTGCGTGGGGACGCGAACACCGGGGAGCTGTTTTTT	CATLRGDANTGELFF
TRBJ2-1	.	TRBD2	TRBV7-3	TGTGCCAGCAGCTTAAGACTAGCGGGGGCCGGTTATGAGCAGTTCTTC	CASSLRLAGAGYEQFF
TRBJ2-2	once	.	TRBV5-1	TGCGCCAGCAGCTTGGCCCCGGAAGCTGCGAACACCGGGGAGCTGTTTTTT	CASSLAPEAANTGELFF
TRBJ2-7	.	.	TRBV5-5	TGTGCCAGCAGCTGGCTTGACTCGGAGCCGTACGAGCAGTACTTC	CASSWLDSEPYEQYF
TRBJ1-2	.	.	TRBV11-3	TGTGCCAGCAGCTTAGATCCTAAGGGCTATGGCTACACCTTC	CASSLDPKGYGYTF
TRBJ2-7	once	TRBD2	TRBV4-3	TGCGCCAGCAGCCAAGGGACTAGCGGGAGTGGCGAGCAGTACTTC	CASSQGTSGSGEQYF
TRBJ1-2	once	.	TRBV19	TGTGCCAGTAGTATTCAAGGTGTCTATGGCTACACCTTC	CASSIQGVYGYTF
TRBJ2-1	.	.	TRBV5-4	TGTGCCAGCAGCTCCGATCCCTCCTCCTACAATGAGCAGTTCTTC	CASSSDPSSYNEQFF
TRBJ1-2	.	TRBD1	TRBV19	TGTGCCAGTAGTATAGGGACAGGGGGCTACTATGGCTACACCTTC	CASSIGTGGYYGYTF
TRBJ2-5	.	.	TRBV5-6	TGTGCCAGCAGCTTGGCCGGGCAGGGTCAAGAGACCCAGTACTTC	CASSLAGQGQETQYF
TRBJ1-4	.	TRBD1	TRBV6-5	TGTGCCAGCAGCACTCTACAGGGGAATGAAAAACTGTTTTTT	CASSTLQGNEKLFF
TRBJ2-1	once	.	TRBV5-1	TGCGCCAGCAGCCTCCGGACGAGTACCCCCAATGAGCAGTTCTTC	CASSLRTSTPNEQFF
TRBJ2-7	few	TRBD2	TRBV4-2	TGTGCCAGCAGCCAAGCATCTAGCGGGGAAAGATCCTACGAGCAGTACTTC	CASSQASSGERSYEQYF
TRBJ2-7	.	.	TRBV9	TGTGCCAGCAGCGTAGCTTGGGACGGGTCCTACGAGCAGTACTTC	CASSVAWDGSYEQYF
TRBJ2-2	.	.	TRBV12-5	TGTGCTAGTGGTTTGGTACAACGGGGTAACGCGAACACCGGGGAGCTGTTTTTT	CASGLVQRGNANTGELFF
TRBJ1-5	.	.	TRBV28	TGTGCCAGCAGTTTCCCCCGGTCCGTCGGTCAGCCCCAGCATTTT	CASSFPRSVGQPQHF
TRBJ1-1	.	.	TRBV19	TGTGCCAGTAGGCCACCGGGGACATCCACTGAAGCTTTCTTT	CASRPPGTSTEAFF
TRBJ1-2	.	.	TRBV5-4	TGTGCCAGCAGCTTGGAGGCAGCCCCCTATGGCTACACCTTC	CASSLEAAPYGYTF
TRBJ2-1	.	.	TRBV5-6	TGTGCCAGCAGCTTGGCCGCGACCGCAGTGTTCTACAATGAGCAGTTCTTC	CASSLAATAVFYNEQFF
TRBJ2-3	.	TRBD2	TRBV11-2	TGTGCCAGCAGTTACTCCGGGACTAGTACAGATACGCAGTATTTT	CASSYSGTSTDTQYF
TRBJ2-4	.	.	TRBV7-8	TGTGCCAGCAGCCAGACGGACAAAAACATTCAGTACTTC	CASSQTDKNIQYF
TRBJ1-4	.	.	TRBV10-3	TGTGCCATCGCGAGGGGCGAAGGTGAAAAACTGTTTTTT	CAIARGEGEKLFF
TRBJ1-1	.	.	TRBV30	TGTGCCTGGGCCCAGGGGCTGAACACTGAAGCTTTCTTT	CAWAQGLNTEAFF
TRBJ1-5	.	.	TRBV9	TGTGCCAGCAGCGAACGGGGGGGTAGCAATCAGCCCCAGCATTTT	CASSERGGSNQPQHF
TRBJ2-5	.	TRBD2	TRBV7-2	TGTGCCAGCAGCTTAGCGAGAGGACTAGCGGGCCAAGAGACCCAGTACTTC	CASSLARGLAGQETQYF
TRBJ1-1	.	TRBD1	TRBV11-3	TGTGCCAGCAGCTTAGTCCCAGACAAGGACAGGGGGCTCATGAACACTGAAGCTTTCTTT	CASSLVPDKDRGLMNTEAFF
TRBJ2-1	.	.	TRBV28	TGTGCCAGCAGTTCGGGGACTTTCCTATACAATGAGCAGTTCTTC	CASSSGTFLYNEQFF
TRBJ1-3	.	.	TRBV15	TGTGCCACCAGCAGAGACCAGGTCCTTCTCGGAAACACCATATATTTT	CATSRDQVLLGNTIYF
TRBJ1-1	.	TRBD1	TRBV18	TGTGCCAGCTCATATCAGACCGGTTCGACAGGGGTCTTCATGAACACTGAAGCTTTCTTT	CASSYQTGSTGVFMNTEAFF
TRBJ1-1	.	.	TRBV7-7	TGTGCCAGCAGCTTAGCGCCTGCTTGGCGGATGAACACTGAAGCTTTCTTT	CASSLAPAWRMNTEAFF
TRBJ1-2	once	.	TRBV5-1	TGCGCCAGCAGCTTGGCCGCAGGGGCTAACTATGGCTACACCTTC	CASSLAAGANYGYTF
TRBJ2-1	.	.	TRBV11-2	TGTGCCAGCAGCTATATACAGGGCCACTACAATGAGCAGTTCTTC	CASSYIQGHYNEQFF
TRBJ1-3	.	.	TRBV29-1	TGCAGCGTTATCCCGATGCCCGTAGGAAACACCATATATTTT	CSVIPMPVGNTIYF
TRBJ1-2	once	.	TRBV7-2	TGTGCCAGCAGCTTAGCCCAGGCTAACTATGGCTACACCTTC	CASSLAQANYGYTF
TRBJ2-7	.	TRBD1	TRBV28	TGTGCCAGCAAAGGGGGCCCCTACGAGCAGTACTTC	CASKGGPYEQYF
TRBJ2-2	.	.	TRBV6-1	TGTGCCAGCAGGGAACTTGCGGGGACGAAGCTTTCCGGGGAGCTGTTTTTT	CASRELAGTKLSGELFF
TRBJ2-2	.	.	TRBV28	TGTGCCAGCAGTTTCGGCAGGGGCTCGAACACCGGGGAGCTGTTTTTT	CASSFGRGSNTGELFF